The subject of this entry is one T cell receptor beta chain. The data were taken from a study of Graves' ophthalmopathy and Graves' hyperthyroidism. The TCR beta CDR3 regions underwent amplification from RNA transcripts. HTBI primers were used in a first-round RT-PCR, which preceded a second-round multiplex PCR. TCRdb reprocessed the multiplex PCR reads via MiXCR and lists one record per CDR3 protein. This repertoire shows more than 300,000 distinct CDR3 sequences, approximately 17% found once; its top ten account for roughly 2.6%. Between the trimmed V and J ends, which lost 0 bases and 9 bases, there was a span of 24 bases. Looked up from germline, CDR1 is MNHEY and CDR2 is SVGAGI. The CDR3 sequence is 17 residues long.

The source of this sequence is an adult woman with stable Graves' hyperthyroidism. The sequenced sample was peripheral blood. The J gene is TRBJ2-7, the V gene TRBV6-5; possibly TRBD1 for D (6 bases). This CDR3 reads CASSYSPSRTEHPRQYF. The CDR3, as DNA: TGTGCCAGCAGTTACTCGCCCTCCAGGACAGAACACCCGAGGCAGTACTTC.